The rows below give T cell receptor beta chains drawn from one sample of a study of T cells in Graves' hyperthyroidism and ophthalmopathy. TCRdb processed the multiplex PCR reads anew with MiXCR; each CDR3 protein has one entry. The sample consists of about 570,000 distinct CDR3 sequences, around 46% of them appearing once. The sample taken for sequencing was peripheral blood or thyroid tissue (not recorded which). The receptor source for this set is an adult woman with Graves' disease, either hyperthyroidism or ophthalmopathy (not recorded which). Both conserved end residues are part of each CDR3. The order of the fields is CDR3 DNA, CDR3 protein, V gene, clone size, J gene, D gene. D genes are given only for firm matches. Only some rows state a clone size, as once, few, many or a class for expanded clones.

CDR3 DNA: TGTGCCAGCAGCAACCAACAGGGGTCGATGAACACTGAAGCTTTCTTT; CDR3 protein: CASSNQQGSMNTEAFF; V gene: TRBV6-2/TRBV6-3; clone size: many; J gene: TRBJ1-1; D gene: TRBD1
CDR3 DNA: TGTGCCAGTAGCTATCCGTCCAATCAGCCCCAGCATTTT; CDR3 protein: CASSYPSNQPQHF; V gene: TRBV19; clone size: -; J gene: TRBJ1-5; D gene: -
CDR3 DNA: TGCAGTGCTAGAGATTTAACAGGGTACGGAAACACCATATATTTT; CDR3 protein: CSARDLTGYGNTIYF; V gene: TRBV20-1; clone size: -; J gene: TRBJ1-3; D gene: -
CDR3 DNA: TGCAGCGTTGTGACTAGCGGGAGACCCGAGCAGTACTTC; CDR3 protein: CSVVTSGRPEQYF; V gene: TRBV29-1; clone size: once; J gene: TRBJ2-7; D gene: TRBD2
CDR3 DNA: TGTGCCAGCAGCGGTGGGGTGGGGGCGACCCTCCACTTT; CDR3 protein: CASSGGVGATLHF; V gene: TRBV7-9; clone size: few; J gene: TRBJ1-6; D gene: -
CDR3 DNA: TGCAGTGCTAGCCATGACAGCCTGAACACTGGGGAGCTGTTTTTT; CDR3 protein: CSASHDSLNTGELFF; V gene: TRBV20-1; clone size: -; J gene: TRBJ2-2; D gene: -
CDR3 DNA: TGTGCCTGGAGTGTACGATACGAGCAGTACTTC; CDR3 protein: CAWSVRYEQYF; V gene: TRBV30; clone size: few; J gene: TRBJ2-7; D gene: -
CDR3 DNA: TGTGCCATTCCGAGGGGCTCGGGGGAGCAGTACTTC; CDR3 protein: CAIPRGSGEQYF; V gene: TRBV7-9; clone size: many; J gene: TRBJ2-7; D gene: -
CDR3 DNA: TGTGCCAGCAGCTTAACTAGCGGCACAGATACGCAGTATTTT; CDR3 protein: CASSLTSGTDTQYF; V gene: TRBV7-9; clone size: many; J gene: TRBJ2-3; D gene: TRBD2
CDR3 DNA: TGTGCCATCAGGGGGAGCGGGAGGGCGGAAAAACTGTTTTTT; CDR3 protein: CAIRGSGRAEKLFF; V gene: TRBV10-3; clone size: -; J gene: TRBJ1-4; D gene: -
CDR3 DNA: TGTGCCAGCAGTTCCCAGGGGATGGCTGAAGCTTTCTTT; CDR3 protein: CASSSQGMAEAFF; V gene: TRBV7-6; clone size: -; J gene: TRBJ1-1; D gene: -
CDR3 DNA: TGTGCCAGTAGTCCCAGGGAGAACACTGAAGCTTTCTTT; CDR3 protein: CASSPRENTEAFF; V gene: TRBV19; clone size: many; J gene: TRBJ1-1; D gene: -
CDR3 DNA: TGTGCCAGCAGCTTTTCGGGGCTTGGAAACACTGAAGCTTTCTTT; CDR3 protein: CASSFSGLGNTEAFF; V gene: TRBV7-9; clone size: -; J gene: TRBJ1-1; D gene: -
CDR3 DNA: TGTGCCAGCAGTGAATCGGGTCCGGGGGAGCAGTACTTC; CDR3 protein: CASSESGPGEQYF; V gene: TRBV2; clone size: few; J gene: TRBJ2-7; D gene: -
CDR3 DNA: TGCGCCAGTTCAGGGGCTGGGGCCAACGTCCTGACTTTC; CDR3 protein: CASSGAGANVLTF; V gene: TRBV2; clone size: many; J gene: TRBJ2-6; D gene: -
CDR3 DNA: TGTGCCAGCAGCTTATTTCTAGCGGGAGGAGGCGGGGAGCTGTTTTTT; CDR3 protein: CASSLFLAGGGGELFF; V gene: TRBV7-3; clone size: -; J gene: TRBJ2-2; D gene: TRBD2
CDR3 DNA: TGTGCCAGCAGCCCCGGAGGTCGGACGAACACTGAAGCTTTC; CDR3 protein: CASSPGGRTNTEAF; V gene: TRBV7-2; clone size: -; J gene: TRBJ2-6; D gene: -
CDR3 DNA: TGTGCCAGTAAGCACGACAGAACGAACACCGGGGAGCTGTTTTTT; CDR3 protein: CASKHDRTNTGELFF; V gene: TRBV19; clone size: -; J gene: TRBJ2-2; D gene: -
CDR3 DNA: TGCGCCAGCTGCCCCGGGGGAGCTGAAAAACTGTTTTTT; CDR3 protein: CASCPGGAEKLFF; V gene: TRBV5-1; clone size: many; J gene: TRBJ1-4; D gene: -
CDR3 DNA: TGCGCCAGCAGCCAAGTTGGGGGCAGGGTCTACGAGCAGTACTTC; CDR3 protein: CASSQVGGRVYEQYF; V gene: TRBV4-1; clone size: many; J gene: TRBJ2-7; D gene: -
CDR3 DNA: TGTGCCAGCAGCCCGACTGGCGGAGTGCGGGAGACCCAGTACTTC; CDR3 protein: CASSPTGGVRETQYF; V gene: TRBV11-2; clone size: many; J gene: TRBJ2-5; D gene: -
CDR3 DNA: TGCAGCGTTGTAGCGAACTATGGCTACACCTTC; CDR3 protein: CSVVANYGYTF; V gene: TRBV29-1; clone size: few; J gene: TRBJ1-2; D gene: -
CDR3 DNA: TGTGCCAGCAGCTTAGTGAACAGAGCCTACGAGCAGTACTTC; CDR3 protein: CASSLVNRAYEQYF; V gene: TRBV7-9; clone size: -; J gene: TRBJ2-7; D gene: -
CDR3 DNA: TGTGCCAGCAGTTCGGCGGTAAGCTCCTACGAGCAGTACTTC; CDR3 protein: CASSSAVSSYEQYF; V gene: TRBV6-5; clone size: many; J gene: TRBJ2-7; D gene: -
CDR3 DNA: TGTGCCAGCAGCTTATCCGCAGCCTCTGAAGCTTTCTTT; CDR3 protein: CASSLSAASEAFF; V gene: TRBV7-2; clone size: -; J gene: TRBJ1-1; D gene: -
CDR3 DNA: TGCGCCAGCAGCCAAGTTGGGACAGGGACTGGAAACACCATATATTTT; CDR3 protein: CASSQVGTGTGNTIYF; V gene: TRBV4-1; clone size: many; J gene: TRBJ1-3; D gene: TRBD1
CDR3 DNA: TGTGCCTGCGCGGGAGTAGCGGGAGGGGTCTACGAGCAGTACTTC; CDR3 protein: CACAGVAGGVYEQYF; V gene: TRBV7-2; clone size: -; J gene: TRBJ2-7; D gene: TRBD2
CDR3 DNA: TGTGCCAGCAGCCCAGCGGGGGCCCGCCGGGGGGAGACCCAGTACTTC; CDR3 protein: CASSPAGARRGETQYF; V gene: TRBV7-2; clone size: few; J gene: TRBJ2-5; D gene: TRBD2
CDR3 DNA: TGCGCCACACACTGGACAGGGGGCAGTGAGGAGACCCAGTACTTC; CDR3 protein: CATHWTGGSEETQYF; V gene: TRBV5-1; clone size: -; J gene: TRBJ2-5; D gene: TRBD1
CDR3 DNA: TGTGCCATTGCCAACAGGGGAGTGGAAGGCACTGAAGCTTTCTTT; CDR3 protein: CAIANRGVEGTEAFF; V gene: TRBV10-3; clone size: -; J gene: TRBJ1-1; D gene: TRBD1
CDR3 DNA: TGCAGTGCTAGAGATGAAGGGGGCGGAGACTATGGCTACACCTTC; CDR3 protein: CSARDEGGGDYGYTF; V gene: TRBV20-1; clone size: -; J gene: TRBJ1-2; D gene: TRBD1
CDR3 DNA: TGTGCCAGCAGCCTCCGGGACCTCTATGGCTACACCTTC; CDR3 protein: CASSLRDLYGYTF; V gene: TRBV28; clone size: many; J gene: TRBJ1-2; D gene: -
CDR3 DNA: TGTGCCATAGGGGGCGAGAATCAGCCCCAGCATTTT; CDR3 protein: CAIGGENQPQHF; V gene: TRBV10-3; clone size: once; J gene: TRBJ1-5; D gene: TRBD1
CDR3 DNA: TGCAGCGTGGGACCCCGGGACAACTCCTACGAGCAGTACTTC; CDR3 protein: CSVGPRDNSYEQYF; V gene: TRBV29-1; clone size: few; J gene: TRBJ2-7; D gene: -
CDR3 DNA: TGTGCCAGCAGAGGCAGCTACGAGCAGCCCCAGCATTTT; CDR3 protein: CASRGSYEQPQHF; V gene: TRBV2; clone size: -; J gene: TRBJ1-5; D gene: -
CDR3 DNA: TGTGCCAGCAGCTTAACCGGGACCCAGCTTTACGAGCAGTACTTC; CDR3 protein: CASSLTGTQLYEQYF; V gene: TRBV11-2; clone size: many; J gene: TRBJ2-7; D gene: -
CDR3 DNA: TGTGCCAGCAGCTCCTCAGGGACCCACGGGAATTCACCCCTCCACTTT; CDR3 protein: CASSSSGTHGNSPLHF; V gene: TRBV11-2; clone size: -; J gene: TRBJ1-6; D gene: -
CDR3 DNA: TGCGCCAGCAGCGGCAGGGGCCACGAGCAGTACTTC; CDR3 protein: CASSGRGHEQYF; V gene: TRBV5-1; clone size: once; J gene: TRBJ2-7; D gene: -
CDR3 DNA: TGTGCCATCAGTGGACAGGGGTCTTTGAATTCACCCCCCCACTTT; CDR3 protein: CAISGQGSLNSPPHF; V gene: TRBV10-3; clone size: -; J gene: TRBJ1-6; D gene: TRBD1
CDR3 DNA: TGCGCCAGCAGCCAACCGCGGAGAGACAGGGGACTCGAGCAGTACTTC; CDR3 protein: CASSQPRRDRGLEQYF; V gene: TRBV4-1; clone size: many; J gene: TRBJ2-7; D gene: TRBD1
CDR3 DNA: TGTGCCAGCAGTTTGGTGGGCCACAATCAGCCCCAGCATTTT; CDR3 protein: CASSLVGHNQPQHF; V gene: TRBV12-3/TRBV12-4; clone size: many; J gene: TRBJ1-5; D gene: -
CDR3 DNA: TGTGCCAGTAGTATATGGCGGGGGGCAAGCACTGAAGCTTTCTTT; CDR3 protein: CASSIWRGASTEAFF; V gene: TRBV19; clone size: many; J gene: TRBJ1-1; D gene: -
CDR3 DNA: TGCAGTGCCTCGGGACACCTTAGCAATCAGCCCCAGCATTTT; CDR3 protein: CSASGHLSNQPQHF; V gene: TRBV20-1; clone size: -; J gene: TRBJ1-5; D gene: -
CDR3 DNA: TGCAGTGCTAGAGCTGTCCGGGAGCGCTCTGGGGCCAACGTCCTGACTTTC; CDR3 protein: CSARAVRERSGANVLTF; V gene: TRBV20-1; clone size: -; J gene: TRBJ2-6; D gene: -
CDR3 DNA: TGCAGTGCGGCCGGACTTTACGAGCAGTACTTC; CDR3 protein: CSAAGLYEQYF; V gene: TRBV20-1; clone size: -; J gene: TRBJ2-7; D gene: -
CDR3 DNA: TGCGCCAGCAGGGGGACGGATAGCTCCTACGAGCAGTACTTC; CDR3 protein: CASRGTDSSYEQYF; V gene: TRBV10-2; clone size: -; J gene: TRBJ2-7; D gene: -
CDR3 DNA: TGCGCCAGCAGCTCCGAATGGGAACGGGGGACTAGTGACGAGCAGTACTTC; CDR3 protein: CASSSEWERGTSDEQYF; V gene: TRBV7-2; clone size: -; J gene: TRBJ2-7; D gene: TRBD2
CDR3 DNA: TGTGCCATCAGTGAGGGCCCCCGGGACAGGTCGCTTCCATCCTATGGCTACACCTTC; CDR3 protein: CAISEGPRDRSLPSYGYTF; V gene: TRBV10-3; clone size: few; J gene: TRBJ1-2; D gene: TRBD1